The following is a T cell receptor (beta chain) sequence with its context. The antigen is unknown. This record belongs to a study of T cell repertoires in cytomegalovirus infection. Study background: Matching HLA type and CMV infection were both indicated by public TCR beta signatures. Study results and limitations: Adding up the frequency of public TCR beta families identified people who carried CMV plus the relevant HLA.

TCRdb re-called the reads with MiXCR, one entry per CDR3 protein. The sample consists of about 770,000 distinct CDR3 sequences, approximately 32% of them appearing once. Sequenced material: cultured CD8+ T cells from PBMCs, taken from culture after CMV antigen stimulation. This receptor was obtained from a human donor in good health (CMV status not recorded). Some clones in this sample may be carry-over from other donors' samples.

CDR3 coding DNA: TGTGCCAGCAGTTGGACAGAAACCGGGGAGCTGTTTTTT. Translating gives CASSWTETGELFF. The chain joins TRBV27 to TRBJ2-2, with D possibly being TRBD1 (6 bases). Trimming stripped 4 bases from V and 5 bases from J, with 8 bases between. The V gene's germline CDR1 is MNHEY and CDR2 SMNVEV (reference sequence). There are 13 residues in the CDR3.